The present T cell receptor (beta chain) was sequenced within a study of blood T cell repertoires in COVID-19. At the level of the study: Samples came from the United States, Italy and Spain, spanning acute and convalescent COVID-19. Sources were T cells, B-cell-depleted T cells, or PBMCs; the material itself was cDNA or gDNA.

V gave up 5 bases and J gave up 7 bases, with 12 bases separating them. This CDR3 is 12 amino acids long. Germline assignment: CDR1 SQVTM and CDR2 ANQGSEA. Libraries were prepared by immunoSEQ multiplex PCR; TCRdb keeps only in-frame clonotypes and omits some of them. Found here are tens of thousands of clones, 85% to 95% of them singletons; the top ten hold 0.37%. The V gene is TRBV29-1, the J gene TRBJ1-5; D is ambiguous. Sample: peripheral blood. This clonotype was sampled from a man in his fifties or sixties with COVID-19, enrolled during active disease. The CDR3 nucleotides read TGCAGCGTTCAACTTTCAGGCCAGCCCCAGCATTTT. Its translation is CSVQLSGQPQHF.